The 14 T cell receptor beta chains below all came from one sample that was sequenced in a study of graft-versus-host responses after intestinal transplantation. Responders labeled with CFSE (about 200,000) were plated with about 200,000 irradiated, violet-dye-labeled stimulators. The data were produced by immunoSEQ multiplex PCR, yet TCRdb's version contains in-frame clones alone and is incomplete. The sample holds 23,000 or so clones, 30% to 40% seen once. This sample comprised alloreactive CD8+ T cells from a mixed lymphocyte reaction culture, obtained before intestinal transplant. Subset given: CFSE-low proliferating T cells sorted from roughly six-day pre-transplant mixed lymphocyte reaction (GvH or HvG direction). Receptors were obtained from a human patient who received an intestinal transplant.

There are a few counts of this clone. The chain carries TRBV7-2 and TRBJ2-7; the D is unclear. This CDR3 comprises 14 residues. Germline CDR1 SGHTA, CDR2 FQGNSA. V lost 1 base, J lost 1 base, and 8 bases lay in between. The CDR3 nucleotides read TGTGCCAGCAGCTTAGAGTCCGGGTCCTACGAGCAGTACTTC. The encoded protein is CASSLESGSYEQYF. The variable domain in full, completed from reference TRBV7-2 and TRBJ2-7, reads GAGVSQSPSNKVTEKGKDVELRCDPISGHTALYWYRQSLGQGLEFLIYFQGNSAPDKSGLPSDRFSAERTGGSVSTLTIQRTQQEDSAVYLCASSLESGSYEQYFGPGTRLTVT.

This clone was found a few times. The chain carries TRBV6-1 and TRBJ2-1; 8 positions agree with TRBD2. Trimming at V came to 0 bases and at J to 7 bases, leaving 5 bases not matched to a gene. The length of the CDR3 is 15 residues. CDR1 is MNHNS, CDR2 SASEGT, per germline. CDR3: CASSEAVSGINEQFF. The CDR3 region has the DNA TGTGCCAGCAGTGAAGCAGTTAGCGGGATTAATGAGCAGTTCTTC.

V and J are TRBV7-7 and TRBJ1-3; no firm D call. This CDR3 has 18 amino acids. V lost 2 bases, J lost 0 bases, and 17 bases lay in between. Per germline, CDR1 SSHAT and CDR2 FNYEAQ (reference sequence). CDR3 sequence: CASSLKRARPSSGNTIYF. CDR3 nucleotides: TGTGCCAGCAGCTTAAAGAGGGCCCGGCCTTCCTCTGGAAACACCATATATTTT.

This clone was seen more than once but under ten times. The chain couples TRBV5-1 to TRBJ1-1; D not resolved. V was shortened by 0 bases and J by 4 bases, with 13 bases between the two germline ends. The CDR3 has 15 residues. Germline V gives CDR1 SGHRS, CDR2 YFSETQ. The CDR3 DNA reads TGCGCCAGCAGCTTGGTCTCTGGGGAGTTCACTGAAGCTTTCTTT. Amino acids: CASSLVSGEFTEAFF.

By frequency in the sample, this clone is medium-sized. The gene calls are TRBV5-5 and TRBJ1-3; TRBD1 might be the D (5 bases). This CDR3 is built from 14 residues. From germline, CDR1 is SGHKS and CDR2 YYEKEE (reference sequence). The germline V and J ends were trimmed by 0 bases and 6 bases, with 10 bases remaining between them. The DNA for the CDR3 is TGTGCCAGCAGCTTGGGGGACGGATCAAACACCATATATTTT. Translation gives CASSLGDGSNTIYF.

The count of this clone is one. The chain employs TRBV10-3 and TRBJ2-3; possibly TRBD2 for D (5 bases). Germline V gene lookup returns CDR1 ENHRY and CDR2 SYGVKD. The CDR3 is 13 amino acids. The V gene lost 10 bases and the J gene lost 1 base, with 12 bases spanning the gap. The CDR3 reads CASSLSGTDTQYF. CDR3 DNA sequence: TGTGCCAGCTCCCTTAGCGGCACAGATACGCAGTATTTT.

The V call is TRBV7-9, the J call TRBJ2-7; 9 bases line up with TRBD1. Trimming cost V 5 bases and J 0 bases; bases outside gene matches: 5. CDR1 is SEHNR, CDR2 FQNEAQ, per germline (reference sequence). The CDR3 runs 15 residues. CDR3 amino acids: CASSPGTGSSYEQYF. In DNA, the CDR3 is TGTGCCAGCAGCCCCGGGACAGGGAGCTCCTACGAGCAGTACTTC.

J is TRBJ2-7 and V is TRBV6-5, with 7 nucleotides matching TRBD1. Germline lookup yields CDR1 MNHEY and CDR2 SVGAGI. The trim removed 2 bases at V and 6 bases at J, leaving 7 bases unmatched. The CDR3 totals 14 residues. Here the CDR3 reads CASSYGLQGREQYF. For the CDR3, the DNA is TGTGCCAGCAGTTACGGGCTACAGGGGCGCGAGCAGTACTTC.

This chain joins TRBV4-1 and TRBJ2-4; 8 bases fit TRBD1. The CDR3 runs to 14 residues. Germline V CDR1 and CDR2: MGHRA, YSYEKL. V gave up 2 bases and J gave up 3 bases; unmatched junction bases: 0. CDR3: CASSQTGGKNIQYF. CDR3 DNA: TGCGCCAGCAGCCAAACAGGGGGCAAAAACATTCAGTACTTC.

This chain links TRBV6-5 with TRBJ2-7; TRBD2 agrees at 7 bases. The junction had 10 bases not matched to a gene; V was cut back by 3 bases and J by 5 bases. The CDR3 covers 15 residues. Germline CDR1 reads MNHEY; CDR2 reads SVGAGI. CDR3 amino acids: CASSYAGLVIHEQYF. The CDR3 nucleotides are TGTGCCAGCAGTTATGCCGGACTAGTAATCCACGAGCAGTACTTC.

In its sample, this clone was seen a few times. The chain links TRBV6-4 to TRBJ2-1, with 9 bases lining up with TRBD2. Trimming at V came to 0 bases and at J to 3 bases, leaving 0 bases not matched to a gene. Per germline, CDR1 MRHNA and CDR2 SNTAGT. This CDR3 spans 15 amino acids. CDR3 DNA: TGTGCCAGCAGTGACTCGACTAGCGGCTACAATGAGCAGTTCTTC. It translates to CASSDSTSGYNEQFF.

This clone was seen more than once but under ten times. The rearrangement joins TRBV6-5 to TRBJ1-2; 7 bases match TRBD1. V lost 6 bases, J lost 6 bases, and 13 bases stayed unmatched. This CDR3 has 15 amino acids. Germline assignment: CDR1 MNHEY and CDR2 SVGAGI. CDR3 DNA: TGTGCCAGCAGCAGAGGGACAGACCAAGGAAATGGCTACACCTTC. Amino acid sequence: CASSRGTDQGNGYTF.

This clone was picked up a small number of times. In nucleotides, the CDR3 is TGTGCCAGTAGTTGGCGGGGACAGGAGCTGTTTTTT. Translation gives CASSWRGQELFF. This chain uses TRBV19 with TRBJ2-2, with D perhaps given as TRBD1 or TRBD2 (6 bases each). The germline gives CDR1 LNHDA, CDR2 SQIVND (reference sequence). V lost 5 bases to trimming and J lost 10 bases, with 11 bases between them. The CDR3 length is 12 residues.

The chain combines TRBV6-5 with TRBJ1-6, with D possibly matching TRBD1 (6 bases). The V gene lost 6 bases and the J gene lost 7 bases, with 16 bases spanning the gap. The CDR3 loop spans 15 amino acids. The germline V gene has CDR1 MNHEY and CDR2 SVGAGI. The CDR3 protein is CASRLGRGGNSPLHF. For the CDR3, the DNA is TGTGCCAGCAGGTTAGGCAGGGGTGGAAATTCACCCCTCCACTTT.